Each of the 8 T cell receptor beta chains below was sequenced from the same sample in a study of early T cells in non-severe SARS-CoV-2 infection. TCRdb analysed the 5' RACE reads with MiXCR anew, one entry per CDR3 protein. The top ten clones hold around 3.7% of a sample with some 61,000 distinct CDR3 sequences, approximately 10% of them seen once. The starting material was whole blood, obtained at baseline. The receptors derive from an adult who was a healthcare worker with PCR-confirmed SARS-CoV-2 infection or an uninfected control (not recorded which).

With respect to this clonotype: The junction departs from germline at one end; a sequencing error may be responsible. The chain combines TRBV29-1 with TRBJ1-2, with TRBD1 as a possible D gene (6 bases). There are 13 residues in the CDR3. Germline-derived CDR1 and CDR2 are SQVTM and ANQGSEA. CDR3 DNA: TGCAGCATTGAGAGAGACAGGTTCTATGGCTACACCTTC. Amino acids: CSIERDRFYGYTF.

The chain carries TRBV18 and TRBJ1-1; 8 bases are a match to TRBD1. The CDR3 is 16 residues long. Germline CDR1 and CDR2: KGHSH and LQKENI. J was trimmed by 2 bases and V by 1 base; bases with no gene match: 6. The CDR3 protein is CASSPLRGQQNTEAFF. The CDR3 nucleotides are TGTGCCAGCTCACCACTCAGGGGGCAACAAAACACTGAAGCTTTCTTT.

This clonotype was detected many times. The rearrangement joins TRBV5-1 to TRBJ2-5; either TRBD1 or TRBD2 may fit D (6 bases each). The CDR3 spans 15 residues. CDR1 and CDR2 (germline): SGHRS, YFSETQ. With 4 bases removed from V and 2 bases from J, the gap between germline ends came to 15 bases. CDR3 DNA sequence: TGCGCCAGCAGCCCACAGGGAGGACGGCAAGAGACCCAGTACTTC. Translating it yields CASSPQGGRQETQYF.

The chain couples TRBV6-1 to TRBJ2-7; 8 bases are shared with TRBD1. V lost 8 bases, J lost 4 bases, and 13 bases stayed unmatched. Germline CDR1 and CDR2: MNHNS and SASEGT. This CDR3 spans 15 amino acids. CDR3 amino acids: CASAQGPGGIYEQYF. CDR3 sequence (DNA): TGTGCCAGCGCACAGGGGCCAGGGGGCATTTACGAGCAGTACTTC.

This clonotype was recorded many times. The chain has TRBV20-1 and TRBJ1-6; TRBD1 matches 7 bases. The CDR3 runs to 15 residues. Germline V gene sequence: CDR1 DFQATT, CDR2 SNEGSKA (reference sequence). V trimming: 0 bases; J trimming: 8 bases; junction bases outside the gene matches: 7. CDR3 protein: CSARDLGRGYSPLHF. The CDR3 DNA reads TGCAGTGCTAGAGATCTCGGCAGGGGGTATTCACCCCTCCACTTT.

This chain links TRBV4-2 with TRBJ2-1, with 11 bases fitting TRBD2. The germline V gene encodes CDR1 LGHNA and CDR2 YNFKEQ. The ends lost 3 bases at V and 7 bases at J; junction bases unmatched: 8. This CDR3 is built from 16 residues. The CDR3 DNA follows: TGTGCCAGCAGCCAGTATGGGCTAGCGGGGGGAAATGAGCAGTTCTTC. Translated, it gives CASSQYGLAGGNEQFF.

With respect to this clonotype: A much more abundant neighbour one base away suggests this may be a read error. The chain combines TRBV14 with TRBJ2-1; D not certain. The germline CDR1 and CDR2 sequences are SGHDN and FVKESK. Trimming took off 1 base at V and 8 bases at J, with 12 bases between the two ends. CDR3 length: 14 residues. The CDR3 loop reads CASSQVHGLDEQFF. The CDR3 region has the DNA TGTGCCAGCAGCCAAGTACATGGGTTAGATGAGCAGTTCTTC.

This clonotype was seen more than once but under ten times. The V and J genes are TRBV7-2 and TRBJ2-3; 11 bases are a match to TRBD2. This CDR3 spans 19 amino acids. Germline CDR1 is SGHTA and CDR2 is FQGNSA. With 6 bases clipped from V and 6 bases from J, the junction kept 20 bases outside the gene matches. The CDR3 reads CASRRPGLAAGGPADTQYF. The CDR3, as DNA: TGTGCCAGCAGACGACCGGGACTAGCGGCCGGGGGGCCCGCGGATACGCAGTATTTT. Full variable domain (rest looked up from reference TRBV7-2 and TRBJ2-3): GAGVSQSPSNKVTEKGKDVELRCDPISGHTALYWYRQSLGQGLEFLIYFQGNSAPDKSGLPSDRFSAERTGGSVSTLTIQRTQQEDSAVYLCASRRPGLAAGGPADTQYFGPGTRLTVL.